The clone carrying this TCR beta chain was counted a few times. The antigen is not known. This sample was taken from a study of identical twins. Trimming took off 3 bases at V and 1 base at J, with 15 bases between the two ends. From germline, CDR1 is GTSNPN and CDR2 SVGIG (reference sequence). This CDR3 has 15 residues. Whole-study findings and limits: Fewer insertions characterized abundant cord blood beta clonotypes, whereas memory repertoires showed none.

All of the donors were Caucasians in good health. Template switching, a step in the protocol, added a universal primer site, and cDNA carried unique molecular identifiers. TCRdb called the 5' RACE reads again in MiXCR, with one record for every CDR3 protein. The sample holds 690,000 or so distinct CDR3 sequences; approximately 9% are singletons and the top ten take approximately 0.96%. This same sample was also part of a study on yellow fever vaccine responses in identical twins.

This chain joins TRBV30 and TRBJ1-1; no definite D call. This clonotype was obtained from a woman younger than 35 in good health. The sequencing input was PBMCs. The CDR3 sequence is CAWSSGFQANTEAFF. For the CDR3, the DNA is TGTGCCTGGAGCTCTGGCTTCCAGGCGAACACTGAAGCTTTCTTT.